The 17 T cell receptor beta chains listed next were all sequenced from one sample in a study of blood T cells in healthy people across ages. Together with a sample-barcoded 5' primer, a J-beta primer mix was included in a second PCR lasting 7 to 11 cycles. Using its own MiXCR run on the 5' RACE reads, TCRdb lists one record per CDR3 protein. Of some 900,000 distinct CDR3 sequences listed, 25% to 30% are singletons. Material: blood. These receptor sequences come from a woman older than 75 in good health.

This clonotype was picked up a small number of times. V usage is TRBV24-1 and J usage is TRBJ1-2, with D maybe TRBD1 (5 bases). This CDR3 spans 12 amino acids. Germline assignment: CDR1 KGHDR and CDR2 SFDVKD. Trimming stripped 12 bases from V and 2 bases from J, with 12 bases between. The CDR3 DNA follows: TGTGCCTCTGGGGGGGAAAACTATGGCTACACCTTC. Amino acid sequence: CASGGENYGYTF.

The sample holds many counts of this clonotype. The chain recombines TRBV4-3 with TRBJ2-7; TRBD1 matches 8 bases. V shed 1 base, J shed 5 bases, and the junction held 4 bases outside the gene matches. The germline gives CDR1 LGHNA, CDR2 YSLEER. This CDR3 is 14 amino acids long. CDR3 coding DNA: TGCGCCAGCAGCCAAGGACAGGGGTTCAACGAGCAGTACTTC. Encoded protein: CASSQGQGFNEQYF.

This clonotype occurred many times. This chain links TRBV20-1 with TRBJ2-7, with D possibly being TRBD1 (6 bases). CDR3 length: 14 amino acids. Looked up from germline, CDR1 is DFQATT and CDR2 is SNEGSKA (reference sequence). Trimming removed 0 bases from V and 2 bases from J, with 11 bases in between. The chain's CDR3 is CSARELQGTYEQYF. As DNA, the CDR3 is TGCAGTGCTAGAGAACTACAGGGAACCTACGAGCAGTACTTC.

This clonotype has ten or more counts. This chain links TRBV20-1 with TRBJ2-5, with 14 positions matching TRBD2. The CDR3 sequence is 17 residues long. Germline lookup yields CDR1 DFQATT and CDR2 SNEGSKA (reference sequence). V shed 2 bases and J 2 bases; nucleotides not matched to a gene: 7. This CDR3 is CSARLMGLAGAQETQYF. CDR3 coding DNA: TGCAGTGCTAGACTTATGGGACTAGCGGGGGCGCAAGAGACCCAGTACTTC.

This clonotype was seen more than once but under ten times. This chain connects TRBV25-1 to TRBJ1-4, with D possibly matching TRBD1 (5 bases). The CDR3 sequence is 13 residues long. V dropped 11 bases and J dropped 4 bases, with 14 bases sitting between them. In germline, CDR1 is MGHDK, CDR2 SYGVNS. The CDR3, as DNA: TGTGCCGTCCAGGCAGGGAATAATGAAAAACTGTTTTTT. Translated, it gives CAVQAGNNEKLFF.

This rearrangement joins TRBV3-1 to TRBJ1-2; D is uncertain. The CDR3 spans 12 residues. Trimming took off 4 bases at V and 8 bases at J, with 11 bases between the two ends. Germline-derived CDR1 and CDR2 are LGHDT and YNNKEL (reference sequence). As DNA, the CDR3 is TGTGCCAGCAGCCCTGCAGGAGGAGGCTACACCTTC. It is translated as CASSPAGGGYTF.

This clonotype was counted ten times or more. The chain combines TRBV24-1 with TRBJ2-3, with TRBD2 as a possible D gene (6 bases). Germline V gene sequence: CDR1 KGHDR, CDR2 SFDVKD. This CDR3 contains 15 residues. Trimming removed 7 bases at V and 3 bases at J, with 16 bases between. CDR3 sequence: CATSDGGARTDTQYF. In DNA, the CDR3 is TGTGCCACCAGCGACGGAGGGGCTAGGACAGATACGCAGTATTTT.

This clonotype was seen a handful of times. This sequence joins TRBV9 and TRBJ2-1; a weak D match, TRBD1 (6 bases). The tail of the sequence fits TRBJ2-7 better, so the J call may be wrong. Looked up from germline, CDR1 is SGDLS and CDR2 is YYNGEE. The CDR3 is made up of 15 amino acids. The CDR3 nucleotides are TGTGCCAGCAGCGGGCGCCCAGGACAGTTCAATGAGCAGTACTTC. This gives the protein CASSGRPGQFNEQYF.

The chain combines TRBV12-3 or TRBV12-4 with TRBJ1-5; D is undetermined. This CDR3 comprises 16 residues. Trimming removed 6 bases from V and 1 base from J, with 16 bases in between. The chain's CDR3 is CASSRKATDSNQPQHF. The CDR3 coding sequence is TGTGCCAGCAGCCGTAAAGCGACCGACAGCAATCAGCCCCAGCATTTT.

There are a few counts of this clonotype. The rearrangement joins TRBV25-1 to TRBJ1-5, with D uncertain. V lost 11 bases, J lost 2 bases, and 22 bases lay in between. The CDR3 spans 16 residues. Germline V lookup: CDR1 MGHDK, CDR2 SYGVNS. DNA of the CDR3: TGTGCCCCTAACGGGAGGGAACCTCCGGGCAATCAGCCCCAGCATTTT. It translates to CAPNGREPPGNQPQHF.

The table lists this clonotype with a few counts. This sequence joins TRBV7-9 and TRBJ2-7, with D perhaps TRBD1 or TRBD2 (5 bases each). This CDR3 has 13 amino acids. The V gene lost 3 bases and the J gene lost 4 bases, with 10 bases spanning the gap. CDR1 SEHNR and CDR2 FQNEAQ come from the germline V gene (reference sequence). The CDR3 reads CASSFGAAYEQYF. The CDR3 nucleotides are TGTGCCAGCAGCTTCGGGGCAGCATACGAGCAGTACTTC.

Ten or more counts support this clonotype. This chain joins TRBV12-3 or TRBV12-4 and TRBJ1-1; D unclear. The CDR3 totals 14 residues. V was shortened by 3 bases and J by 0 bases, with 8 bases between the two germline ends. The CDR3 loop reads CASSFGPMNTEAFF. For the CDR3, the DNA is TGTGCCAGCAGTTTTGGCCCGATGAACACTGAAGCTTTCTTT.

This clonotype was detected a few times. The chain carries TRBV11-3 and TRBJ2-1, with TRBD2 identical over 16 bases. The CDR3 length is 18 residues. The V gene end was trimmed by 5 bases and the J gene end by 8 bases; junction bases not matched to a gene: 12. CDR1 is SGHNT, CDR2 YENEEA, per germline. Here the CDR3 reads CASSPRPGLAGGDDEQFF. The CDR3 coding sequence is TGTGCCAGCAGCCCTCGACCGGGACTAGCGGGGGGGGATGATGAGCAGTTCTTC. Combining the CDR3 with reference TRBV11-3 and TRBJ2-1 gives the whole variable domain EAGVVQSPRYKIIEKKQPVAFWCNPISGHNTLYWYLQNLGQGPELLIRYENEEAVDDSQLPKDRFSAERLKGVDSTLKIQPAELGDSAVYLCASSPRPGLAGGDDEQFFGPGTRLTVL.

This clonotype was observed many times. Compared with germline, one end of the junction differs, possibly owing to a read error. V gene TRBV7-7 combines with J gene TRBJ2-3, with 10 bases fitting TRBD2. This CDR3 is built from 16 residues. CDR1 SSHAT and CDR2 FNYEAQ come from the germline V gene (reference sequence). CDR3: CASSASSAGGRDTQYF. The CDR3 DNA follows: TGTGCTAGCAGCGCCTCCTCAGCGGGGGGGCGAGATACGCAGTATTTT. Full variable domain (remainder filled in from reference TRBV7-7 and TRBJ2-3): GAGVSQSPRYKVTKRGQDVTLRCDPISSHATLYWYQQALGQGPEFLTYFNYEAQPDKSGLPSDRFSAERPEGSISTLTIQRTEQRDSAMYRCASSASSAGGRDTQYFGPGTRLTVL.

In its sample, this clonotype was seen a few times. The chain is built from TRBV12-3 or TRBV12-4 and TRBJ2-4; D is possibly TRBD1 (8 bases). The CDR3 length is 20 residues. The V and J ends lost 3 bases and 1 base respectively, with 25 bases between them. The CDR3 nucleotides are TGTGCCAGCAGTTTCCAGGGGGCCGGGGATCGGGGGGTGGCCAAAAACATTCAGTACTTC. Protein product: CASSFQGAGDRGVAKNIQYF.

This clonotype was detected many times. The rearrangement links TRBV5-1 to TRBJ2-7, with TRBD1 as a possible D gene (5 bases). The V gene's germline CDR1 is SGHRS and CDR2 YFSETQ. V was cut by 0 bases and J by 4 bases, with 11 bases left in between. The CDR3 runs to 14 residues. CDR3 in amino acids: CASSLGGSKYEQYF. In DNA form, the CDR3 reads TGCGCCAGCAGCTTGGGGGGCAGCAAATACGAGCAGTACTTC.

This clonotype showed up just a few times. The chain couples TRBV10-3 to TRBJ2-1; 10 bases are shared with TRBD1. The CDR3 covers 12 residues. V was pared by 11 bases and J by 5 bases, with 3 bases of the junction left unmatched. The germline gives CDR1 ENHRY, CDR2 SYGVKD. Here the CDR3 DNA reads TGTGCCGGCGGACAGGGGGACAATGAGCAGTTCTTC. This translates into CAGGQGDNEQFF.